This T cell receptor beta chain was captured in a study of T cell responses to AZD1222 COVID-19 vaccine. Study outcomes and limitations: In a largely white British group with more females than males, clonal diversity was possibly underestimated.

The method was immunoSEQ multiplex PCR; TCRdb's version includes in-frame clones alone and lacks a portion of them. This sample has about 160,000 clones; roughly 90% occur once, and the top ten carry around 4.4%. For this clone: Its antigen is unidentified.

The germline CDR1 and CDR2 sequences are ENHRY and SYGVKD. V shed 4 bases and J shed 5 bases, with 11 bases lying between them. The CDR3 contains 13 residues. This TCR derives from an adult who received the AZD1222 COVID-19 vaccine. Material: peripheral blood, obtained 28 days after the second AZD1222 dose. The chain joins TRBV10-3 to TRBJ1-1; tentative D call: TRBD1 (5 bases). DNA of the CDR3: TGTGCCATCAGTGCGATGGGGGGGACTGAAGCTTTCTTT. Amino acid sequence: CAISAMGGTEAFF.